This T cell receptor beta chain was identified in a study of T cell changes during pregnancy in multiple sclerosis. The data were produced by immunoSEQ multiplex PCR, yet TCRdb's version contains in-frame clones alone and is incomplete. Of approximately 34,000 clones in the sample, about 90% were seen once. V dropped 0 bases and J dropped 1 base, with 2 bases sitting between them. The length of the CDR3 is 12 residues. Germline CDR1 reads SGHRS; CDR2 reads YFSETQ. This sample comprised CD8+ T cells from peripheral blood mononuclear cells, obtained after pregnancy. The TCR comes from a female donor with multiple sclerosis, enrolled in a pregnancy study. V gene TRBV5-1 combines with J gene TRBJ2-7; no firm D call. The CDR3 loop reads CASSLASYEQYF. CDR3 coding DNA: TGCGCCAGCAGCTTGGCTTCCTACGAGCAGTACTTC.